This entry lists 6 T cell receptor beta chains sequenced from one sample in a study of Tregs in tolerant kidney transplant recipients. Sequenced by immunoSEQ multiplex PCR; TCRdb stores in-frame clones only, minus some. Of 90,000 or so clones listed, 80% to 95% are singletons. Mixed chimerism was transient after nonmyeloablative marrow transplants from related graft donors. This sample comprised CD4+ T cells from blood (PBMCs), obtained 12 months after the transplant. Receptors were obtained from a human patient who received a combined kidney and bone marrow transplant. Some T cells may be supplied by the graft donor.

The rearrangement uses TRBV28 and TRBJ2-1, with TRBD1 as a possible D gene (6 bases). Germline CDR1 MDHEN, CDR2 SYDVKM. Trimming shortened V by 6 bases and J by 8 bases, and 14 bases separated the two germline ends. CDR3 size: 13 residues. CDR3 bases: TGTGCCAGCAGAACCACAGGGTCGGATGAGCAGTTCTTC. The encoded protein is CASRTTGSDEQFF.

The V call is TRBV9, the J call TRBJ2-3; TRBD2 matches 9 bases. The CDR3 totals 16 residues. From germline, CDR1 is SGDLS and CDR2 YYNGEE. Germline trimming cut 1 base from V and 4 bases from J; bases unmatched to any gene: 7. The CDR3: CASSVTAGLAPDTQYF. The CDR3 DNA reads as TGTGCCAGCAGCGTAACTGCGGGACTAGCACCAGATACGCAGTATTTT.

This chain uses TRBV5-4 with TRBJ2-7, with 9 nucleotides matching TRBD1. The germline V gene encodes CDR1 SGHNT and CDR2 YYREEE (reference sequence). The CDR3 spans 14 residues. J was trimmed by 2 bases and V by 5 bases; bases with no gene match: 5. CDR3 region: CASSSGTGPYEQYF. The CDR3, as DNA: TGTGCCAGCAGTTCCGGGACAGGGCCCTACGAGCAGTACTTC.

This clone was found once. The chain recombines TRBV5-1 with TRBJ2-5, with TRBD2 identical over 12 bases. The V gene end was trimmed by 4 bases and the J gene end by 4 bases; junction bases not matched to a gene: 8. The length of the CDR3 is 16 residues. CDR1 and CDR2 (germline): SGHRS, YFSETQ. Written as DNA, the CDR3 is TGCGCCAGCAGCAGCCACGGGACTAGCGGGCTAGAGACCCAGTACTTC. It specifies CASSSHGTSGLETQYF.

The genes are TRBV30 and TRBJ2-5, with D perhaps TRBD1 (6 bases). TRBJ2-7 matches the DNA end more closely, so the J call is doubtful. This CDR3 has 14 amino acids. The germline V gene encodes CDR1 GTSNPN and CDR2 SVGIG (reference sequence). The CDR3 is CAWSGGPPIYEQYF. Written as DNA, the CDR3 is TGTGCCTGGAGTGGGGGGCCCCCGATCTACGAGCAGTACTTC.

This rearrangement joins TRBV18 to TRBJ2-1, with TRBD1 as a possible D gene (5 bases). CDR1 and CDR2 from the germline V gene are KGHSH and LQKENI. The ends were cut back, 0 bases at V and 4 bases at J, with 16 bases in the middle. The CDR3 has 17 amino acids. Written as DNA, the CDR3 is TGTGCCAGCTCACCACCGCAGGGAATCCCTTTTTACAATGAGCAGTTCTTC. This encodes CASSPPQGIPFYNEQFF.